This TCR beta chain was captured by sequencing in a study of metastatic and nonmetastatic thyroid tumors. Study-level information: Repertoires were compared across blood and tumor or nodule tissue from malignant and benign thyroid patients. Study-wide points: The study reportedly found significantly higher TCR beta diversity in malignant thyroid tumors than benign nodules, in blood and tumor.

This clone has ten or more counts. As yet, its antigen is unknown. In the source study's methods: Built for papillary thyroid cancer, a distant-metastasis classifier drew on CDR3 differences across clinicopathological groups. TCRdb recomputed clones from the PCR reads via MiXCR. In this record, the V and J calls reflect TCRdb's handling and not the investigators' own analysis. The table has about 15,000 clones, 15% to 20% seen once. Germline CDR1 and CDR2: SGHDN and FVKESK. The CDR3 sequence is 13 residues long. After removal of 8 bases from V and 4 bases from J, the junction contained 5 bases not matched to a gene. Every patient underwent thyroid surgery untreated.

This TCR came from a female donor with papillary thyroid cancer or a benign thyroid nodule (not recorded which). Some clones in this sample may be carry-over from other donors' samples. This chain uses TRBV14 with TRBJ2-3, with TRBD2 identical over 8 bases. Sequenced: blood. CDR3 residues: CASGRGLADTQYF. DNA of the CDR3: TGTGCCAGCGGAAGGGGACTAGCAGATACGCAGTATTTT.